This T cell receptor (beta chain) derives from a study of cytomegalovirus exposure and HLA in healthy donors. Across the study: In an early release, HLA-typed donors contributed roughly 85 million unique TCR sequences. Of all 370 or so donors who were genotyped, roughly 81% belonged to the Caucasian-associated ancestry cluster. Study-wide findings and caveats: TRBV6-2, TRBV6-3 and some other V segments were unresolvable in 87-base-pair reads.

With respect to this clone: Its target is unknown.

Germline V CDR1 and CDR2: WSHSY, SAAADI. This CDR3 comprises 13 residues. The junction had 8 bases not matched to a gene; V was cut back by 8 bases and J by 9 bases. Researchers ran the PCR with 60 Vbeta and 13 Jbeta primers. Clones were read by immunoSEQ multiplex PCR, and TCRdb kept only the in-frame ones, dropping some. The sample includes around 150,000 clones, over 75% of them seen just once. The sample was PBMCs. This clonotype originated in a woman aged 35 to 49 in good health and CMV-seronegative. This rearrangement joins TRBV10-2 to TRBJ2-1; 9 nucleotides align to TRBD2. CDR3 coding DNA: TGCGCCAGCGGGAGGACTAGCGCTGGTGAGCAGTTCTTC. Amino acids: CASGRTSAGEQFF.